One sample yielded the 5 T cell receptor beta chains listed below, sequenced in a study of T cell repertoires in cytomegalovirus infection. MiXCR, applied by TCRdb to the reads, yields one record per CDR3 protein. The sample holds roughly 140,000 distinct CDR3 sequences, around 24% seen once. The sequenced sample consisted of PBMCs. These receptors originate from a human donor in good health (CMV status not recorded). Some clones in this sample may be carry-over from other donors' samples.

This clonotype was seen repeatedly, ten times or more. The chain uses TRBV7-2 and TRBJ2-3, with TRBD2 identical over 8 bases. With V trimmed by 6 bases and J by 4 bases, 9 bases remained unmatched. Germline V gene lookup returns CDR1 SGHTA and CDR2 FQGNSA. The CDR3 is 15 amino acids. The CDR3 DNA sequence: TGTGCCAGCAGTTCAAGCGGGAGATCTTCAGATACGCAGTATTTT. Amino acids: CASSSSGRSSDTQYF. Supplemented by reference TRBV7-2 and TRBJ2-3, the full variable domain reads GAGVSQSPSNKVTEKGKDVELRCDPISGHTALYWYRQSLGQGLEFLIYFQGNSAPDKSGLPSDRFSAERTGGSVSTLTIQRTQQEDSAVYLCASSSSGRSSDTQYFGPGTRLTVL.

This clonotype was detected only a few times. This rearrangement joins TRBV5-1 to TRBJ1-5; 8 bases are shared with TRBD1. Losses at the gene ends were 4 bases for V and 5 bases for J; bases not matched to a gene: 8. Per the germline V gene, CDR1 is SGHRS and CDR2 is YFSETQ. This CDR3 is built from 15 residues. The CDR3 DNA is TGCGCCAGCAGCCCGGCAGGGGGCGCTTATCAGCCCCAGCATTTT. Encoded protein: CASSPAGGAYQPQHF.

Many counts were recorded for this clonotype. This chain connects TRBV7-2 to TRBJ2-1; 11 positions match TRBD2. Trimming cost V 1 base and J 4 bases; bases outside gene matches: 3. CDR1 and CDR2 from the germline V gene are SGHTA and FQGNSA. The CDR3 has 16 amino acids. The CDR3 DNA sequence: TGTGCCAGCAGCTTAGGGGCTAGCGGGAGGTACAATGAGCAGTTCTTC. It codes for CASSLGASGRYNEQFF.

There are a few counts of this clonotype. This chain connects TRBV5-4 to TRBJ2-3; D possibly matches TRBD1 or TRBD2 (6 bases each). Per germline, CDR1 SGHNT and CDR2 YYREEE (reference sequence). Trimming pared 1 base from V and 2 bases from J, leaving 14 bases between. The CDR3 loop spans 16 amino acids. In DNA, the CDR3 is TGTGCCAGCAGCTTGAGGGGGTTAGCGGACACAGATACGCAGTATTTT. It translates to CASSLRGLADTDTQYF.

This clonotype was found many times. This chain connects TRBV7-2 to TRBJ2-3; D remains ambiguous. Trimming shortened V by 4 bases and J by 2 bases, and 7 bases separated the two germline ends. This CDR3 is 13 amino acids long. In germline, CDR1 is SGHTA, CDR2 FQGNSA. The CDR3 region is CASSSPTTDTQYF. In DNA, the CDR3 is TGTGCCAGCAGCTCCCCAACCACAGATACGCAGTATTTT.